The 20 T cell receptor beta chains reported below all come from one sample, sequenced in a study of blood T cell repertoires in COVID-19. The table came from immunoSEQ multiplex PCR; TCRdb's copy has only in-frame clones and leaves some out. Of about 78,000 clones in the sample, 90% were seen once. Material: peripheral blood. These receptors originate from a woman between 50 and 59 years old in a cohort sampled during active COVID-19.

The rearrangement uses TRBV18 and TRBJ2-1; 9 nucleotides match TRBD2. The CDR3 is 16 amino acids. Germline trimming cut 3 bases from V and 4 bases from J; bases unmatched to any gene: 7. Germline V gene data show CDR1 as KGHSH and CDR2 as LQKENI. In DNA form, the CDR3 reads TGTGCCAGCTCACCCGTAGCGGGAGTATTTTACAATGAGCAGTTCTTC. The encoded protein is CASSPVAGVFYNEQFF.

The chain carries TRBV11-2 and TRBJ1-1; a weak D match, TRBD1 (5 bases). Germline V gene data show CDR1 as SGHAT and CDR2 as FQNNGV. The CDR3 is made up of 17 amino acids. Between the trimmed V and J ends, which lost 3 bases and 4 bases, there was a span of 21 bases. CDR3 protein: CASSFDVPNRPGTEAFF. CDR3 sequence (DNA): TGTGCCAGCAGCTTCGACGTTCCGAACAGGCCGGGCACTGAAGCTTTCTTT.

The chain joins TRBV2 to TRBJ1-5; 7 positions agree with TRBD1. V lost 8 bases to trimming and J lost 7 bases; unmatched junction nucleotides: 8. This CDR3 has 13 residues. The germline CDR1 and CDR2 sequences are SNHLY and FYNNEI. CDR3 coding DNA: TGTGCCAGCGAGGAGGGGGCAGGGCAGCCCCAGCATTTT. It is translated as CASEEGAGQPQHF.

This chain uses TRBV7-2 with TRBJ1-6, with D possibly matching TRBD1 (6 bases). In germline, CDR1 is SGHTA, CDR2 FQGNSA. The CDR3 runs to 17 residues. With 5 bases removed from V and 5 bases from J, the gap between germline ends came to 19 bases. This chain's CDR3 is CASSPPAYRANNSPLHF. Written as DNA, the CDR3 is TGTGCCAGCAGCCCACCGGCCTACAGGGCCAATAATTCACCCCTCCACTTT. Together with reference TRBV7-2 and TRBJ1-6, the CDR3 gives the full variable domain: GAGVSQSPSNKVTEKGKDVELRCDPISGHTALYWYRQSLGQGLEFLIYFQGNSAPDKSGLPSDRFSAERTGGSVSTLTIQRTQQEDSAVYLCASSPPAYRANNSPLHFGNGTRLTVT.

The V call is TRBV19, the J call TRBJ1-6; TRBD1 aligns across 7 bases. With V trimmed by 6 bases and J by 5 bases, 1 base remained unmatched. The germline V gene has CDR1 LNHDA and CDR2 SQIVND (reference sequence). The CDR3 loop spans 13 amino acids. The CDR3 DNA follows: TGTGCCAGTAGGACAGGGAATAATTCACCCCTCCACTTT. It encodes CASRTGNNSPLHF.

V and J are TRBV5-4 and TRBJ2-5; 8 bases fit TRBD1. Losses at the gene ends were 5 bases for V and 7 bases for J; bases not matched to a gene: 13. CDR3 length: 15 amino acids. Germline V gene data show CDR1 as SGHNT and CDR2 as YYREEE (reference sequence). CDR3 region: CASSGQGIGIGTQYF. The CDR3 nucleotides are TGTGCCAGCAGTGGACAGGGAATCGGTATTGGGACCCAGTACTTC.

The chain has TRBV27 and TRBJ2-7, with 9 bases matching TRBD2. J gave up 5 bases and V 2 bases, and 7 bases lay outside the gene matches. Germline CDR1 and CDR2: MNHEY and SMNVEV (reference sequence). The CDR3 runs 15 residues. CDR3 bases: TGTGCCAGCAGTTTAAGGGCGCTAGCGGGAAACGAGCAGTACTTC. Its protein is CASSLRALAGNEQYF.

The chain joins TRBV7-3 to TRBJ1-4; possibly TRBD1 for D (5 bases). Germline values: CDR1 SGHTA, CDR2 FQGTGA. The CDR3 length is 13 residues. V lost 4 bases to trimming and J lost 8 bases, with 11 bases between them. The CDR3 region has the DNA TGTGCCAGCAGCTCAGGGCCCGGGGAAAAACTGTTTTTT. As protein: CASSSGPGEKLFF.

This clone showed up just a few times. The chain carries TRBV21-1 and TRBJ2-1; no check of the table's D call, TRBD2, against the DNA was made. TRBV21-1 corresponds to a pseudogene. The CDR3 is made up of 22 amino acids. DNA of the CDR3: TGTGCCAACTCGGAACACCCTCGAGTCCCGGGACTCGCCTGGACGCTGTACAATGAGCAGTTCTTC. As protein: CANSEHPRVPGLAWTLYNEQFF.

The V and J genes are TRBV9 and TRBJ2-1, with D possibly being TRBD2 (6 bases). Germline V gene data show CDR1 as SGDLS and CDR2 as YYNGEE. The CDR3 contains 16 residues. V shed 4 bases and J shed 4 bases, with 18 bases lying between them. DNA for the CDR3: TGTGCCAGCAGCTCCAACGCCGGGACTGGTTACAATGAGCAGTTCTTC. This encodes CASSSNAGTGYNEQFF.

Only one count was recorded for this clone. DNA of the CDR3: TGTGCCAGCAGCGTAGGCGGGAGGGGTATAGATACGCAGTATTTT. It specifies CASSVGGRGIDTQYF. This chain uses TRBV9 with TRBJ2-3; 9 nucleotides line up with TRBD2. Germline trimming cut 0 bases from V and 5 bases from J; bases unmatched to any gene: 4. Germline assignment: CDR1 SGDLS and CDR2 YYNGEE. The CDR3 has 15 amino acids.

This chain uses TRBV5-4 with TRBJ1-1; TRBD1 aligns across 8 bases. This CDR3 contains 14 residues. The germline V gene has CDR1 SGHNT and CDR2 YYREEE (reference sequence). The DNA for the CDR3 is TGTGTTGCGACAGGGGAAACCTATAACACTGAAGCTTTCTTT. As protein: CVATGETYNTEAFF.

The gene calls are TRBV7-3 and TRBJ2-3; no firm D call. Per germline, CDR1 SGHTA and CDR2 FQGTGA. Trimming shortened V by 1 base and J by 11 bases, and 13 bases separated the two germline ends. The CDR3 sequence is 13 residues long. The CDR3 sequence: CASSLSLQALQYF. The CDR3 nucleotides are TGTGCCAGCAGCTTAAGTCTCCAGGCGCTGCAGTATTTT.

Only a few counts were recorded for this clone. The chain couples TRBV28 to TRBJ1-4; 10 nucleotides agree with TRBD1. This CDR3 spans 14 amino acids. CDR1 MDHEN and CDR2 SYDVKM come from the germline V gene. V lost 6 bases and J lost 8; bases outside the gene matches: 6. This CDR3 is CASSLGQGGEKLFF. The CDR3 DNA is TGTGCCAGCAGCCTAGGACAGGGGGGAGAAAAACTGTTTTTT. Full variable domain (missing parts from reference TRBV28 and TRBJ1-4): DVKVTQSSRYLVKRTGEKVFLECVQDMDHENMFWYRQDPGLGLRLIYFSYDVKMKEKGDIPEGYSVSREKKERFSLILESASTNQTSMYLCASSLGQGGEKLFFGSGTQLSVL.

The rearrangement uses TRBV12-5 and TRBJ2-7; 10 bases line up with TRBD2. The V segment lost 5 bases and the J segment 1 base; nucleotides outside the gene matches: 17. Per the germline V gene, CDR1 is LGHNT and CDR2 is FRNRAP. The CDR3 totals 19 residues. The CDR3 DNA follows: TGTGCTAGTGGTCCCCGACTAGCGGGTTGGCCTCATAGTTCCTACGAGCAGTACTTC. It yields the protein CASGPRLAGWPHSSYEQYF.

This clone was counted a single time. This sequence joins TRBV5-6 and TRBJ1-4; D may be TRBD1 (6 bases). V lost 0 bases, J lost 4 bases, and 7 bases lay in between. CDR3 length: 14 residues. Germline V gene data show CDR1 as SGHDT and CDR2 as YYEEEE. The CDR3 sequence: CASSLGRGNEKLFF. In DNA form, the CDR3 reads TGTGCCAGCAGCTTGGGCAGGGGTAATGAAAAACTGTTTTTT.

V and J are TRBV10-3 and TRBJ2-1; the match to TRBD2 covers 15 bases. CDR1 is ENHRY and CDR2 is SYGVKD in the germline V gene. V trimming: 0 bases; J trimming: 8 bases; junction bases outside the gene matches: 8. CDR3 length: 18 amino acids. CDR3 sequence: CAISESPGTSGRSYEQFF. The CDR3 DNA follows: TGTGCCATCAGTGAGTCGCCCGGGACTAGCGGGAGGTCGTATGAGCAGTTCTTC.

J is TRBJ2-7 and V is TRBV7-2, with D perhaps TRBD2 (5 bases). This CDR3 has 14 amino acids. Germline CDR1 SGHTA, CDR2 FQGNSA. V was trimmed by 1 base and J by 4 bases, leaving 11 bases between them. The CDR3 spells CASSLGTDAYEQYF. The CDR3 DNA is TGTGCCAGCAGCTTAGGGACTGATGCTTACGAGCAGTACTTC.

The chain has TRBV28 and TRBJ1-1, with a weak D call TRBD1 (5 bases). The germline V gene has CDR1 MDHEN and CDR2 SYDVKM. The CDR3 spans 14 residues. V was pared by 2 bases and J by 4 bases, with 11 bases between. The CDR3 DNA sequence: TGTGCCAGCAGTTTAAGGGCGGGGGGCACTGAAGCTTTCTTT. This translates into CASSLRAGGTEAFF. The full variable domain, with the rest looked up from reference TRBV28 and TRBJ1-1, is DVKVTQSSRYLVKRTGEKVFLECVQDMDHENMFWYRQDPGLGLRLIYFSYDVKMKEKGDIPEGYSVSREKKERFSLILESASTNQTSMYLCASSLRAGGTEAFFGQGTRLTVV.

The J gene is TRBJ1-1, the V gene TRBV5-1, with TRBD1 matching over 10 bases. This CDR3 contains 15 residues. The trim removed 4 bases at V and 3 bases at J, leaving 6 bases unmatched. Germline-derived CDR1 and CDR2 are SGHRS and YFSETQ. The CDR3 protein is CASSPRQGADTEAFF. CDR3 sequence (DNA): TGCGCCAGCAGCCCCCGACAGGGGGCGGACACTGAAGCTTTCTTT.